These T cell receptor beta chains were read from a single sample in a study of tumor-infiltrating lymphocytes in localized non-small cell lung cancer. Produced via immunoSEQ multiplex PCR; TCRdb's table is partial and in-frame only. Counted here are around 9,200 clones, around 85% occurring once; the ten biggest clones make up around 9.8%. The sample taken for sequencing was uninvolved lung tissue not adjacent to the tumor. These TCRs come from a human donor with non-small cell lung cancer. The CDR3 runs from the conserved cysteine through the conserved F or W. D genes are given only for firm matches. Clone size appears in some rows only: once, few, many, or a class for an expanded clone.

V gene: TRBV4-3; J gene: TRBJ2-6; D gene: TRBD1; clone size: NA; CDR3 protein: CASSQDPQGASGANVLTF; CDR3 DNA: TGCGCCAGCAGCCAAGACCCCCAGGGGGCTTCTGGGGCCAACGTCCTGACTTTC
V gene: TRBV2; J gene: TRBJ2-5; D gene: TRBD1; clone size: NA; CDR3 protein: CASGTGIYQETQYF; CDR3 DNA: TGTGCCAGCGGGACAGGCATTTACCAAGAGACCCAGTACTTC
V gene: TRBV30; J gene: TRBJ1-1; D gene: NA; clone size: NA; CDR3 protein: CAWSFRNTEAFF; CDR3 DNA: TGTGCCTGGAGTTTCAGGAACACTGAAGCTTTCTTT
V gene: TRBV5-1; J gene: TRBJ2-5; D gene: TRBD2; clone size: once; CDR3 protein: CASTSSGGAQETQYF; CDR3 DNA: TGCGCCAGCACCTCTAGCGGAGGGGCCCAAGAGACCCAGTACTTC
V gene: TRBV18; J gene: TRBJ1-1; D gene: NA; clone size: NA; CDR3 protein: CASSPLVSTEAFF; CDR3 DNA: TGTGCCAGCTCGCCCTTAGTAAGCACTGAAGCTTTCTTT
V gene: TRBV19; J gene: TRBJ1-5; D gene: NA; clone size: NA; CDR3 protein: CASSIETALNQPQHF; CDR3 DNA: TGTGCCAGTAGTATTGAGACAGCCCTCAATCAGCCCCAGCATTTT
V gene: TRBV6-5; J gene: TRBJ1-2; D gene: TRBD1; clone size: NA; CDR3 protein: CASSPGTGANYGYTF; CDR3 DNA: TGTGCCAGCAGTCCGGGGACAGGCGCTAACTATGGCTACACCTTC
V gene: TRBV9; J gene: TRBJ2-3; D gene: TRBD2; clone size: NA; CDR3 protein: CASSVGGLASDTQYF; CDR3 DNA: TGTGCCAGCAGCGTAGGGGGACTAGCTTCGGATACGCAGTATTTT
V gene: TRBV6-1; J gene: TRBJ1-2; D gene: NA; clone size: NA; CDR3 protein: CASIRDGALTYGYTF; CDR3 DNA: TGTGCCAGCATCCGAGACGGAGCCTTAACCTATGGCTACACCTTC
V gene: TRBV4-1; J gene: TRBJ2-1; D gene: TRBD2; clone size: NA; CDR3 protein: CASSQDFRGGLAGADEQFF; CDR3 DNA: TGCGCCAGCAGCCAAGACTTTAGAGGTGGGCTAGCGGGGGCGGATGAGCAGTTCTTC
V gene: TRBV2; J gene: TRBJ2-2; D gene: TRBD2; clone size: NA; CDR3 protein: CASRQTSGSPGELFF; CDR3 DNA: TGTGCCAGCAGGCAGACTAGCGGGAGCCCCGGGGAGCTGTTTTTT
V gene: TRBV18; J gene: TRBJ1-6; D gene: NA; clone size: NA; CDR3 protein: CASSLGQRGSPLHF; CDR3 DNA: TGTGCCAGCTCACTAGGCCAGCGTGGTTCACCCCTCCACTTT
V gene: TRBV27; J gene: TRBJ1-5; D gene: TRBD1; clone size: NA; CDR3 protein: CASSLYQGGRQPQHF; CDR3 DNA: TGTGCCAGCAGTTTATACCAGGGGGGAAGGCAGCCCCAGCATTTT
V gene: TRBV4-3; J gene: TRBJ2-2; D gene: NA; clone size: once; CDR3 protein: CASRPRQNTGELFF; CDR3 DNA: TGCGCCAGCAGACCAAGACAGAACACCGGGGAGCTGTTTTTT
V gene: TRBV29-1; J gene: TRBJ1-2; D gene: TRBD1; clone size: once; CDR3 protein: CSVAQGDGYGYTF; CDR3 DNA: TGCAGCGTCGCACAGGGGGACGGCTATGGCTACACCTTC
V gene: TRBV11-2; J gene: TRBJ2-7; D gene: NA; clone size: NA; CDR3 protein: CASSPLQRQGTYEQYF; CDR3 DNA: TGTGCCAGCAGCCCCCTCCAGCGCCAGGGAACCTACGAGCAGTACTTC
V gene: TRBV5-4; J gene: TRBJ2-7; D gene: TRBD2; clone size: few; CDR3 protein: CASSLAGGRDEQYF; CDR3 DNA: TGTGCCAGCAGCTTAGCGGGAGGTCGAGACGAGCAGTACTTC
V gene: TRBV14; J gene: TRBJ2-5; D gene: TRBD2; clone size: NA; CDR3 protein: CASSQVRLAAQETQYF; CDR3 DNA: TGTGCCAGCAGCCAAGTTCGACTAGCAGCCCAAGAGACCCAGTACTTC
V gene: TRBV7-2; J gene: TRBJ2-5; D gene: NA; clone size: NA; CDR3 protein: CASSFGVETQYF; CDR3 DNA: TGTGCCAGCAGTTTTGGGGTGGAGACCCAGTACTTC
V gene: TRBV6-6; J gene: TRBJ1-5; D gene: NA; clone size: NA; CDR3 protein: CASTEGTHQPQHF; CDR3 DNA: TGTGCCAGCACGGAGGGGACCCATCAGCCCCAGCATTTT
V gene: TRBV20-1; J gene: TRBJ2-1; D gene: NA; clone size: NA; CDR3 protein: CSARASAEQFF; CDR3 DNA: TGCAGTGCTAGGGCTAGCGCTGAGCAGTTCTTC
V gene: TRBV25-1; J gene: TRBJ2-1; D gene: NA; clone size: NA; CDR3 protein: CASRTGGEQFF; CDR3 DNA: TGTGCCAGCAGGACCGGCGGTGAGCAGTTCTTC
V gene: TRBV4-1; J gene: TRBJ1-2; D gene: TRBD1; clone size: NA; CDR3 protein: CASSQDYGTGGPESRGYTF; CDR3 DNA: TGCGCCAGCAGCCAAGATTACGGGACAGGGGGCCCTGAGTCCCGGGGCTACACCTTC
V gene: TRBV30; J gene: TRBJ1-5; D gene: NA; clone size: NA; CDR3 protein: CAWSQGTHKNQPQHF; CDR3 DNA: TGTGCCTGGAGTCAAGGGACGCATAAAAATCAGCCCCAGCATTTT
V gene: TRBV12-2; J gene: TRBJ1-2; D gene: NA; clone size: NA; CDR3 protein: CASRPGGRDYGYTF; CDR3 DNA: TGTGCAAGTCGCCCAGGGGGGAGGGACTATGGCTACACCTTC
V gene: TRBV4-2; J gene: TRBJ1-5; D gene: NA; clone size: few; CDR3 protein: CASSRQQTNQPQHF; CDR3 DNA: TGTGCCAGCAGCCGTCAACAAACCAATCAGCCCCAGCATTTT
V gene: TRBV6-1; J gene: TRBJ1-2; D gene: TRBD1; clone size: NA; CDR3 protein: CASSDPGTGVIYGYTF; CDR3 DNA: TGTGCCAGCAGTGACCCCGGGACAGGGGTAATCTATGGCTACACCTTC
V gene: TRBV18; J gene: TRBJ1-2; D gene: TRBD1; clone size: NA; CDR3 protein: CASSPGTGLYGYTF; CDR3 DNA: TGTGCCAGCTCACCTGGGACAGGGCTGTATGGCTACACCTTC
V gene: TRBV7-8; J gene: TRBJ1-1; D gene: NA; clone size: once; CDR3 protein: CASSFGGAANTEAFF; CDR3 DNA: TGTGCCAGCAGCTTCGGTGGGGCCGCGAACACTGAAGCTTTCTTT
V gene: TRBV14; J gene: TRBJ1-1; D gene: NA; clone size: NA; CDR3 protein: CASSQHRVTEAFF; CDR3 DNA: TGTGCCAGCAGCCAGCACAGGGTAACTGAAGCTTTCTTT
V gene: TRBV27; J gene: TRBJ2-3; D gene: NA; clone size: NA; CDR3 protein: CASSLSPLLRRATDTQYF; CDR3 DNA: TGTGCCAGCAGTTTATCCCCCCTTCTGCGGAGGGCCACAGATACGCAGTATTTT
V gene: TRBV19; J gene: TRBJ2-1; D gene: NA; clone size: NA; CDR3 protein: CASSIARGVANEQFF; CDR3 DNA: TGTGCCAGTAGTATAGCCAGGGGAGTAGCGAATGAGCAGTTCTTC
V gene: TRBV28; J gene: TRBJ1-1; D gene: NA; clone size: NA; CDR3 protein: CASSFVIGNTEAFF; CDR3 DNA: TGTGCCAGCAGTTTTGTGATCGGTAACACTGAAGCTTTCTTT
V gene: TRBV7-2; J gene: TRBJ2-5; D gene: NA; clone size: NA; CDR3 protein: CASSLDWSNQETQYF; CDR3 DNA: TGTGCCAGCAGCTTAGATTGGAGCAACCAAGAGACCCAGTACTTC
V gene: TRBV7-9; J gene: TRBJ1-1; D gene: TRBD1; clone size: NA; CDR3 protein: CASSLASGQGGTEAFF; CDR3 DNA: TGTGCCAGCAGCTTAGCCTCGGGACAGGGGGGCACTGAAGCTTTCTTT
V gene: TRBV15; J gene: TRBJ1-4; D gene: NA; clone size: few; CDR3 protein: CATSRELQGWEKLFF; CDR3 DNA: TGTGCCACCAGCAGAGAGCTACAGGGCTGGGAAAAACTGTTTTTT
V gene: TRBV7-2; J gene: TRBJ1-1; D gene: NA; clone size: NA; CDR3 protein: CASSPRTSRGTEAFF; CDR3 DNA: TGTGCCAGCAGCCCCCGGACATCGAGGGGGACTGAAGCTTTCTTT
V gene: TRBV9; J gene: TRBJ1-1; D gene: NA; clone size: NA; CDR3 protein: CASSVEGGPRGTEAFF; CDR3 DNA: TGTGCCAGCAGCGTAGAGGGAGGCCCCAGGGGCACTGAAGCTTTCTTT
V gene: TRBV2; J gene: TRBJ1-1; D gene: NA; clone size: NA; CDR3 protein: CASRGGAVTEAFF; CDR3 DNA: TGTGCCAGCAGAGGGGGGGCCGTCACTGAAGCTTTCTTT
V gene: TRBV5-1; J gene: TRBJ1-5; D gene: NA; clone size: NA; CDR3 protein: CASSLYRTPGHQPQHF; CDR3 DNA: TGCGCCAGCAGCTTGTATCGCACCCCGGGGCATCAGCCCCAGCATTTT
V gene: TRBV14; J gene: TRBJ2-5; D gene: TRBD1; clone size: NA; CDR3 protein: CASSRNRGQETQYF; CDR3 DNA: TGTGCCAGCAGCCGAAACAGGGGGCAAGAGACCCAGTACTTC
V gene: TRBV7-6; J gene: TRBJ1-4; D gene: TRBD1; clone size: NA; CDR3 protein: CASSHRQGATNEKLFF; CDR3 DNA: TGTGCCAGCAGCCACCGACAGGGAGCAACTAATGAAAAACTGTTTTTT
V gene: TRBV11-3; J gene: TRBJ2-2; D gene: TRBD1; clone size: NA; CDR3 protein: CASSLDRGNAGELFF; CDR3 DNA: TGTGCCAGCAGCTTAGACAGGGGGAACGCCGGGGAGCTGTTTTTT
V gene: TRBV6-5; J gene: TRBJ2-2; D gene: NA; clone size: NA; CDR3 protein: CASSYSQTPRELFF; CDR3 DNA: TGTGCCAGCAGTTACTCGCAGACACCTCGGGAGCTGTTTTTT
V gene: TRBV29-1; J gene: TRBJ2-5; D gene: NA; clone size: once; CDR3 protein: CSASEGTQYF; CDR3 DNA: TGCAGCGCTTCTGAGGGGACCCAGTACTTC
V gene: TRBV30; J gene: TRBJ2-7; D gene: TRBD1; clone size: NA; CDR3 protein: CAWDPGQGAYEQYF; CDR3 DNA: TGTGCCTGGGATCCGGGACAGGGAGCCTACGAGCAGTACTTC
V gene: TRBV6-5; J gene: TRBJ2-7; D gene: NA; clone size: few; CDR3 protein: CASSPSPSYEQYF; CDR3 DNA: TGTGCCAGCAGCCCAAGTCCTTCCTACGAGCAGTACTTC
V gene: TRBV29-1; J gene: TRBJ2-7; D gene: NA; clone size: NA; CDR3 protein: CSVEGQGLIEQYF; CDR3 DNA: TGCAGCGTTGAAGGGCAGGGACTCATCGAGCAGTACTTC
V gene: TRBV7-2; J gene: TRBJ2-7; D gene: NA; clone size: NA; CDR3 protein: CASSQDSSYEQYF; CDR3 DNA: TGTGCCAGCAGCCAGGACAGTTCCTACGAGCAGTACTTC